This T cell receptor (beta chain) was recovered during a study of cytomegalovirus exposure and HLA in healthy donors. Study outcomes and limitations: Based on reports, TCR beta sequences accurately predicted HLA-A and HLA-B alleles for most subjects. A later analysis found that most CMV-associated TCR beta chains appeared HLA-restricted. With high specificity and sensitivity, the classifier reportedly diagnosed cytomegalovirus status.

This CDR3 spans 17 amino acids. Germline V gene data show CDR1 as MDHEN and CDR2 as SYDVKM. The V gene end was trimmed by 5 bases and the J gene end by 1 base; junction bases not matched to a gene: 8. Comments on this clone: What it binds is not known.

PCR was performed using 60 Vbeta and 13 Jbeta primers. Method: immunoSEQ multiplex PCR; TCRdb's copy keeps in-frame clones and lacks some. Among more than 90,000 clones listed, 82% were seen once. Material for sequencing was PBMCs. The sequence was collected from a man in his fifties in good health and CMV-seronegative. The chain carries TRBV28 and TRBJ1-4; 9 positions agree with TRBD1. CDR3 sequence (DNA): TGTGCCAGCAGTACATGGGGACAGGGAGGAACTAATGAAAAACTGTTTTTT. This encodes CASSTWGQGGTNEKLFF.